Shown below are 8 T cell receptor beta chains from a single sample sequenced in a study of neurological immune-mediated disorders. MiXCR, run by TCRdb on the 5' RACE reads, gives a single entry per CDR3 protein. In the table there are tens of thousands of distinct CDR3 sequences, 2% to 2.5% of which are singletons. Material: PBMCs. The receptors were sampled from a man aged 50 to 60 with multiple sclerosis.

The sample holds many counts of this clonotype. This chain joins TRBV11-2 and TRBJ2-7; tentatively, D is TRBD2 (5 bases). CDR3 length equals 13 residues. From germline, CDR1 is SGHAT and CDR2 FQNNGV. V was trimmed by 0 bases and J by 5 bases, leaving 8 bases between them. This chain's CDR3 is CASSLDMRDEQYF. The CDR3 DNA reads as TGTGCCAGCAGCTTAGATATGAGGGACGAGCAGTACTTC.

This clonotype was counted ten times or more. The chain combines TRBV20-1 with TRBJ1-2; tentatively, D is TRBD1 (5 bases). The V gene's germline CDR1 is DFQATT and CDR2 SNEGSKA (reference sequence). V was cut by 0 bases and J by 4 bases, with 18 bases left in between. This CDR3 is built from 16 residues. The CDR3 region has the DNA TGCAGTGCTAGAGACCCGGGACTCAACTCCCGCTATGGCTACACCTTC. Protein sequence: CSARDPGLNSRYGYTF.

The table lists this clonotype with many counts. CDR3: CASSSQETYDIAKNIQYF. As DNA, the CDR3 is TGTGCCAGCAGCAGTCAGGAAACCTACGACATAGCCAAAAACATTCAGTACTTC. The rearrangement uses TRBV21-1 and TRBJ2-4. TRBV21-1 is reported as a pseudogene. This CDR3 is built from 18 residues.

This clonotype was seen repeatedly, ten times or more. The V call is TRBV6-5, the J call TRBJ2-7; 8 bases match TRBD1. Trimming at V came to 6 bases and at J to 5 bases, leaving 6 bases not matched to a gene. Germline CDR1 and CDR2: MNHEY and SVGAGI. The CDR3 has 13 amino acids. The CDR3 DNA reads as TGTGCCAGCAGCAGGGGGCTGGAAAACGAGCAGTACTTC. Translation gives CASSRGLENEQYF.

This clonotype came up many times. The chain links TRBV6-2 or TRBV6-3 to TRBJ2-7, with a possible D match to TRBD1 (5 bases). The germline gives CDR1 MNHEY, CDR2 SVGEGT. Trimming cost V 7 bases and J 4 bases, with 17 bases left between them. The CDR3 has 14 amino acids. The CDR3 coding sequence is TGTGCCAGCAACCCAACCCCTCGACAGTACGAGCAGTACTTC. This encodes CASNPTPRQYEQYF.

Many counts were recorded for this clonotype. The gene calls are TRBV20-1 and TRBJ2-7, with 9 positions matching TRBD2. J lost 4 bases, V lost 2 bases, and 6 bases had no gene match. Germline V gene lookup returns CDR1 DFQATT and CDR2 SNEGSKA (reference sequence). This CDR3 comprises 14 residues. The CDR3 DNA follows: TGCAGTGCTAGAAGGGCGGGGGGGCTTTACGAGCAGTACTTC. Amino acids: CSARRAGGLYEQYF.

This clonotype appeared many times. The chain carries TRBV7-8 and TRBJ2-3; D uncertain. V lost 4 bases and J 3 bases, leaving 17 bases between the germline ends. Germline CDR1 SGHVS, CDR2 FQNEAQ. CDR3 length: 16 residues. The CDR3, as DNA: TGTGCCAGCAGCTACCTTGCCAGTGCCGGGACAGATACGCAGTATTTT. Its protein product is CASSYLASAGTDTQYF. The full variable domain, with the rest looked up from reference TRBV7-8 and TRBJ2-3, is GAGVSQSPRYKVAKRGQDVALRCDPISGHVSLFWYQQALGQGPEFLTYFQNEAQLDKSGLPSDRFFAERPEGSVSTLKIQRTQQEDSAVYLCASSYLASAGTDTQYFGPGTRLTVL.

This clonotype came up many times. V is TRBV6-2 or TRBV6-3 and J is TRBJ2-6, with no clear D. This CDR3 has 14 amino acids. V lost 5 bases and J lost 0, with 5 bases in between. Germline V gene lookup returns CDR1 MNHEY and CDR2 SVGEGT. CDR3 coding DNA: TGTGCCAGCAGTATTGGCTCTGGGGCCAACGTCCTGACTTTC. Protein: CASSIGSGANVLTF.